Each of the 20 T cell receptor beta chains below was sequenced from the same sample in a study of regulatory T cells in long-lasting Graves disease. Both iRepertoire HTBI primers and Arm-PCR of CDR3 regions were used to build the TCR beta libraries. MiXCR was run by TCRdb on the multiplex PCR reads, yielding one entry per CDR3 protein. The sample lists 400,000 to 500,000 distinct CDR3 sequences, around a fifth seen once, with 10% to 15% in the top ten. Noted time point: persistent/refractory GD, antithyroid drugs over 5 years with positive TRAb. Following extraction of RNA from PBMCs, that RNA was used to make the TCR library. The sample here was peripheral blood mononuclear cells (PBMCs), taken when the disease was refractory, from a patient treated with antithyroid drugs. These receptors all come from a female donor with Graves disease.

This clonotype was detected many times. J is TRBJ2-5 and V is TRBV12-5, with 7 bases aligning to TRBD1. After removal of 6 bases from V and 4 bases from J, the junction contained 8 bases not matched to a gene. This CDR3 comprises 14 residues. Germline V lookup: CDR1 LGHNT, CDR2 FRNRAP. The CDR3: CASGPGQKGETQYF. DNA of the CDR3: TGTGCTAGTGGACCGGGACAGAAGGGAGAGACCCAGTACTTC.

Concerning this clonotype: The junction differs from germline at one of its ends, possibly a read error. V gene TRBV5-1 combines with J gene TRBJ2-6; TRBD2 matches 11 bases. This CDR3 contains 17 residues. Germline V CDR1 and CDR2: SGHRS, YFSETQ. The CDR3 sequence: CVSSFVLAGAGANVLTF. The CDR3 DNA reads TGCGTCAGCAGCTTCGTACTAGCGGGAGCTGGGGCCAACGTCCTGACTTTC.

The chain uses TRBV5-1 and TRBJ2-5, with a weak D call TRBD2 (6 bases). Germline CDR1 is SGHRS and CDR2 is YFSETQ. This CDR3 has 12 residues. Between the trimmed V and J ends, which lost 7 bases and 5 bases, there was a span of 12 bases. CDR3 DNA: TGCGCCAGCCGGGGGACGGGGGAGACCCAGTACTTC. Translated, it gives CASRGTGETQYF.

This chain links TRBV27 with TRBJ1-5; TRBD1 is a possible D gene (5 bases). Germline CDR1 and CDR2: MNHEY and SMNVEV (reference sequence). The CDR3 extends over 14 amino acids. Trimming stripped 6 bases from V and 7 bases from J, with 16 bases between. The CDR3 here is CASRVRGEGQPQHF. Here the CDR3 DNA reads TGTGCCAGCAGGGTCCGGGGAGAGGGGCAGCCCCAGCATTTT.

The chain has TRBV7-9 and TRBJ2-7, with 9 bases lining up with TRBD1. The CDR3 has 15 amino acids. V lost 5 bases, J lost 3 bases, and 8 bases stayed unmatched. Looked up from germline, CDR1 is SEHNR and CDR2 is FQNEAQ (reference sequence). In nucleotides, the CDR3 is TGTGCCAGCAGCGTCCAGGACAGGGGACTCTACGAGCAGTACTTC. It codes for CASSVQDRGLYEQYF.

There are many counts of this clonotype. The V call is TRBV5-1, the J call TRBJ2-7, with TRBD2 identical over 7 bases. Germline assignment: CDR1 SGHRS and CDR2 YFSETQ. The trim removed 0 bases at V and 0 bases at J, leaving 3 bases unmatched. This CDR3 has 15 residues. CDR3 region: CASSLGGGFSYEQYF. The CDR3 DNA reads TGCGCCAGCAGCTTGGGGGGAGGGTTCTCCTACGAGCAGTACTTC. The full variable domain, rest sourced from reference TRBV5-1 and TRBJ2-7, is KAGVTQTPRYLIKTRGQQVTLSCSPISGHRSVSWYQQTPGQGLQFLFEYFSETQRNKGNFPGRFSGRQFSNSRSEMNVSTLELGDSALYLCASSLGGGFSYEQYFGPGTRLTVT.

This chain links TRBV7-2 with TRBJ2-3, with 7 bases that match TRBD1. J was trimmed by 10 bases and V by 2 bases; bases with no gene match: 12. Per germline, CDR1 SGHTA and CDR2 FQGNSA. The CDR3 contains 15 residues. CDR3: CASSLSEGAGIPQYF. Written as DNA, the CDR3 is TGTGCCAGCAGCTTATCTGAGGGGGCAGGCATTCCGCAGTATTTT.

This clonotype was counted many times. This chain links TRBV2 with TRBJ1-6; 7 nucleotides agree with TRBD1. The CDR3 extends over 14 amino acids. Losses at the gene ends were 6 bases for V and 5 bases for J; bases not matched to a gene: 4. The germline V gene encodes CDR1 SNHLY and CDR2 FYNNEI. CDR3 in DNA: TGTGCCAGCAGAGCCGGGACAGATAATTCACCCCTCCACTTT. Translated: CASRAGTDNSPLHF.

This clonotype came up many times. This chain connects TRBV6-1 to TRBJ2-7, with D possibly matching TRBD2 (5 bases). Per germline, CDR1 MNHNS and CDR2 SASEGT. The CDR3 loop spans 15 amino acids. V lost 10 bases, J lost 2 bases, and 21 bases lay in between. CDR3 in amino acids: CATYRVGVPPYEQYF. The CDR3 bases are TGTGCCACCTACCGCGTCGGGGTACCCCCCTACGAGCAGTACTTC.

In its sample, this clonotype was seen many times. The genes are TRBV7-2 and TRBJ2-7, with D maybe TRBD1 (6 bases). Germline V lookup: CDR1 SGHTA, CDR2 FQGNSA. This CDR3 contains 15 residues. Trimming removed 6 bases at V and 2 bases at J, with 17 bases between. The CDR3 DNA sequence: TGTGCCAGCAGAAAAAGGGTGGACAGAGCCTACGAGCAGTACTTC. Translated: CASRKRVDRAYEQYF.

The chain is built from TRBV3-1 and TRBJ1-3, with D perhaps TRBD1 (5 bases). V was pared by 4 bases and J by 8 bases, with 15 bases between. CDR3 length: 14 amino acids. Germline lookup yields CDR1 LGHDT and CDR2 YNNKEL (reference sequence). CDR3 sequence reads: CASSRTGAGHTIYF. In DNA form, the CDR3 reads TGTGCCAGCAGCCGCACCGGGGCGGGGCACACCATATATTTT.

The chain couples TRBV7-9 to TRBJ2-2; 8 nucleotides align to TRBD1. The length of the CDR3 is 14 residues. V lost 9 bases and J lost 7; bases outside the gene matches: 10. Germline loops: CDR1 SEHNR, CDR2 FQNEAQ (reference sequence). CDR3 bases: TGTGCCAGTAGTCCGACAGGGGACATCGGGGAGCTGTTTTTT. This encodes CASSPTGDIGELFF.

This chain links TRBV15 with TRBJ2-2; the D gene is possibly TRBD1 (5 bases). V was cut by 2 bases and J by 6 bases, with 22 bases left in between. This CDR3 has 18 residues. The germline V gene encodes CDR1 LNHNV and CDR2 YYDKDF (reference sequence). CDR3 nucleotide sequence: TGTGCCACCAGCAGACAACTAACGTCAGGGAAAAGTGCCGGGGAGCTGTTTTTT. It yields the protein CATSRQLTSGKSAGELFF.

On this clonotype itself: It differs at one base from a far larger clone, so likely a read error. The chain carries TRBV12-3 or TRBV12-4 and TRBJ2-7, with D uncertain. The CDR3 totals 14 residues. The CDR3 spells CTSSLVPIYYEQYF. The CDR3 DNA reads as TGTACCAGCAGTTTGGTACCCATTTACTACGAGCAGTACTTC.

The V and J genes are TRBV20-1 and TRBJ2-7; D may be TRBD2 (6 bases). The germline gives CDR1 DFQATT, CDR2 SNEGSKA (reference sequence). The CDR3 is 13 amino acids. V was clipped by 4 bases and J by 0 bases, with 10 bases between them. The CDR3 here is CSATGLFSYEQYF. The CDR3 region has the DNA TGCAGTGCTACGGGACTTTTCTCCTACGAGCAGTACTTC.

This clonotype was counted at least ten times. The genes are TRBV20-1 and TRBJ2-5; tentative D call: TRBD1 (6 bases). V gave up 2 bases and J gave up 5 bases, with 12 bases separating them. Per the germline V gene, CDR1 is DFQATT and CDR2 is SNEGSKA (reference sequence). The CDR3 is 13 amino acids. The CDR3 is CSARPGVSETQYF. Here the CDR3 DNA reads TGCAGTGCTAGACCAGGGGTCTCCGAGACCCAGTACTTC.

The V call is TRBV18, the J call TRBJ2-7; D is uncertain. In germline, CDR1 is KGHSH, CDR2 LQKENI. The CDR3 spans 14 residues. V was shortened by 3 bases and J by 2 bases, with 11 bases between the two germline ends. For the CDR3, the DNA is TGTGCCAGCTCACCCACCGTGAACCCCTACGAGCAGTACTTC. This sequence encodes CASSPTVNPYEQYF.

V is TRBV9 and J is TRBJ2-3, with 7 bases identical to TRBD2. V shed 4 bases and J 0 bases; nucleotides not matched to a gene: 8. CDR3 length equals 16 residues. CDR1 and CDR2 from the germline V gene are SGDLS and YYNGEE. Written as DNA, the CDR3 is TGTGCCAGCAGCTTCTCCCGGGGGGATAGCACAGATACGCAGTATTTT. It yields the protein CASSFSRGDSTDTQYF.

Details on this clonotype: A much larger clonotype is one base distant, so this may be a read error. The chain carries TRBV6-1 and TRBJ2-7; D not certain. This CDR3 is built from 14 residues. CDR1 is MNHNS, CDR2 SASEGT, per germline. V dropped 6 bases and J dropped 2 bases, with 14 bases sitting between them. The CDR3 loop is CASRCEFTAYEQYF. In DNA, the CDR3 is TGTGCCAGCAGATGTGAATTCACCGCCTACGAGCAGTACTTC.

This clonotype was found many times. The chain links TRBV2 to TRBJ1-1, with no clear D. V was pared by 8 bases and J by 8 bases, with 15 bases between. The CDR3 sequence is 12 residues long. Per germline, CDR1 SNHLY and CDR2 FYNNEI. Here the CDR3 DNA reads TGTGCCAGCGCGACGGTGCCTCGGGAAGCTTTCTTT. Protein sequence: CASATVPREAFF.